This T cell receptor (beta chain) was sequenced during a study of identifying expanded T cells in peripheral blood. General study results and limits: Clone count variance between approximately two-week samples rose with total template count.

Concerning this clone: Its specificity is not known.

No infections or other immune events were documented during collection. Trimming stripped 10 bases from V and 3 bases from J, with 15 bases between. This CDR3 spans 13 amino acids. Per germline, CDR1 LNHDA and CDR2 SQIVND (reference sequence). Measured with immunoSEQ multiplex PCR; TCRdb has only the in-frame clones, and not every one. The profile covers approximately 110,000 clones, with about 85% appearing a single time and 6.5% to 9% taken by the ten largest. The rearrangement links TRBV19 to TRBJ2-5; D remains unclear. The sequenced material came from blood. The sequence was collected from a person aged 18-69 years in good health. The CDR3 bases are TGTGCCACACGTCAGGCCCCCAAAGAGACCCAGTACTTC. This codes for CATRQAPKETQYF.